These 21 T cell receptor beta chains were all obtained from the same sample, sequenced in a study of cytotoxic CD8 clonotypes in ibrutinib-treated CLL. Clones were sequenced by immunoSEQ multiplex PCR, and TCRdb holds only the in-frame ones, with some missing. The sample yields some 12,000 clones, 70% to 80% seen once. Sample: PBMCs, taken at disease progression, from a patient treated with ibrutinib. The receptors were gathered from a human donor with chronic lymphocytic leukemia.

The J gene is TRBJ2-5, the V gene TRBV5-4, with 9 bases that match TRBD2. Looked up from germline, CDR1 is SGHNT and CDR2 is YYREEE (reference sequence). Unmatched junction bases numbered 8, after V lost 0 bases and J lost 2 bases. This CDR3 has 17 residues. The CDR3 DNA is TGTGCCAGCAGCTTGGATCTTGTCCTAGCGGGACAAGAGACCCAGTACTTC. Translated: CASSLDLVLAGQETQYF.

This clone was seen more than once but under ten times. The CDR3 here is CASSLGSSGANVLTF. CDR3 DNA sequence: TGTGCCAGCAGCTTAGGCTCATCTGGGGCCAACGTCCTGACTTTC. The rearrangement joins TRBV7-9 to TRBJ2-6; D is unresolved. Germline values: CDR1 SEHNR, CDR2 FQNEAQ (reference sequence). The ends were cut back, 1 base at V and 1 base at J, with 5 bases in the middle. The CDR3 is made up of 15 amino acids.

This clone was picked up one time. V and J are TRBV27 and TRBJ1-1; D is possibly TRBD1 (5 bases). The V end was cut by 2 bases, the J end by 2 bases, with 9 bases between. The CDR3 totals 14 residues. Germline assignment: CDR1 MNHEY and CDR2 SMNVEV (reference sequence). CDR3: CASSLGGVNTEAFF. The CDR3 DNA reads TGTGCCAGCAGTTTAGGGGGGGTTAACACTGAAGCTTTCTTT.

This clone was picked up a small number of times. The chain is built from TRBV28 and TRBJ1-3; possibly TRBD1 for D (5 bases). V was shortened by 2 bases and J by 2 bases, with 10 bases between the two germline ends. The CDR3 has 15 amino acids. Germline CDR1 MDHEN, CDR2 SYDVKM. The CDR3 sequence is CASSLRGVTGNTIYF. The CDR3 coding sequence is TGTGCCAGCAGTTTAAGGGGAGTCACTGGAAACACCATATATTTT.

The chain joins TRBV7-9 to TRBJ1-2; a weak D match, TRBD1 (5 bases). V gave up 4 bases and J gave up 0 bases, with 12 bases separating them. The germline V gene encodes CDR1 SEHNR and CDR2 FQNEAQ (reference sequence). The CDR3 totals 15 residues. CDR3 in DNA: TGTGCCAGCAGCTCACAAGGGACGGCTAACTATGGCTACACCTTC. This sequence encodes CASSSQGTANYGYTF.

The chain uses TRBV10-3 and TRBJ2-1; 9 bases are shared with TRBD2. The CDR3 runs 18 residues. The junction had 18 bases not matched to a gene; V was cut back by 4 bases and J by 8 bases. Germline CDR1 ENHRY, CDR2 SYGVKD. CDR3 DNA: TGTGCCATCAGTGGGATTTATAGCGGGGGAGGGACCAACGATGAGCAGTTCTTC. This sequence encodes CAISGIYSGGGTNDEQFF.

The rearrangement uses TRBV11-2 and TRBJ2-3, with D perhaps matching TRBD1 or TRBD2 (5 bases each). This CDR3 spans 15 amino acids. Trimming cost V 2 bases and J 5 bases, with 14 bases left between them. Germline CDR1 reads SGHAT; CDR2 reads FQNNGV. CDR3 amino acids: CASSLQGFGGDTQYF. CDR3 in DNA: TGTGCCAGCAGCTTACAGGGTTTTGGAGGAGATACGCAGTATTTT.

The rearrangement links TRBV9 to TRBJ2-7; 7 positions match TRBD1. V trimming: 0 bases; J trimming: 4 bases; junction bases outside the gene matches: 10. Per the germline V gene, CDR1 is SGDLS and CDR2 is YYNGEE. The CDR3 sequence is 16 residues long. The CDR3 spells CASSVDPGGQGYEQYF. CDR3 nucleotide sequence: TGTGCCAGCAGCGTAGACCCAGGGGGTCAGGGATACGAGCAGTACTTC.

The rearrangement links TRBV7-2 to TRBJ2-7; tentative D call: TRBD2 (6 bases). CDR1 is SGHTA and CDR2 is FQGNSA in the germline V gene. The length of the CDR3 is 15 residues. V was clipped by 5 bases and J by 6 bases, with 20 bases between them. Written as DNA, the CDR3 is TGTGCCAGCAGCGTTAGACTAGGAGTTTCCCTCGAGCAGTACTTC. Residues: CASSVRLGVSLEQYF.

V gene TRBV6-6 combines with J gene TRBJ2-5, with D possibly matching TRBD2 (6 bases). V was cut by 6 bases and J by 10 bases, with 15 bases left in between. The CDR3 spans 12 residues. Looked up from germline, CDR1 is MNHNY and CDR2 is SVGAGI (reference sequence). The CDR3 nucleotides are TGTGCCAGCAGCTCCAGATCAGCGGGCCAGTACTTC. It specifies CASSSRSAGQYF.

The chain employs TRBV15 and TRBJ1-1; 7 positions match TRBD1. The CDR3 consists of 13 residues. Germline V gives CDR1 LNHNV, CDR2 YYDKDF (reference sequence). J lost 4 bases, V lost 5 bases, and 4 bases had no gene match. The CDR3, as DNA: TGTGCCACCAGCTCGACAGGGAGCACTGAAGCTTTCTTT. Protein sequence: CATSSTGSTEAFF.

V and J are TRBV2 and TRBJ1-2; tentatively, D is TRBD1 (5 bases). The CDR3 length is 14 residues. The ends were cut back, 3 bases at V and 2 bases at J, with 10 bases in the middle. Germline assignment: CDR1 SNHLY and CDR2 FYNNEI. The DNA for the CDR3 is TGTGCCAGCAGTGAGGGGCAGTCCAACTATGGCTACACCTTC. It is translated as CASSEGQSNYGYTF. Based on the CDR3 plus reference TRBV2 and TRBJ1-2, the full variable domain is EPEVTQTPSHQVTQMGQEVILRCVPISNHLYFYWYRQILGQKVEFLVSFYNNEISEKSEIFDDQFSVERPDGSNFTLKIRSTKLEDSAMYFCASSEGQSNYGYTFGSGTRLTVV.

V and J are TRBV18 and TRBJ1-4, with D unclear. CDR1 is KGHSH, CDR2 LQKENI, per germline. The CDR3 consists of 13 residues. Trimming shortened V by 2 bases and J by 7 bases, and 8 bases separated the two germline ends. The CDR3 bases are TGTGCCAGCTCACCAACTAGGGTTGAAAAACTGTTTTTT. It codes for CASSPTRVEKLFF.

The V call is TRBV6-4, the J call TRBJ2-6; no reliable D call. The CDR3 length is 16 residues. Germline assignment: CDR1 MRHNA and CDR2 SNTAGT. The V end lost 0 bases, the J end lost 2 bases, and 8 bases lay between the germline ends. The CDR3 DNA is TGTGCCAGCAGTGACTCGCAGAGGACTGGGGCCAACGTCCTGACTTTC. Translated, it gives CASSDSQRTGANVLTF.

The chain is built from TRBV11-2 and TRBJ2-3, with D tentatively TRBD1 (5 bases). CDR1 and CDR2 (germline): SGHAT, FQNNGV. Between the trimmed V and J ends, which lost 4 bases and 1 base, there was a span of 12 bases. This CDR3 is built from 15 residues. The CDR3 nucleotides read TGTGCCAGCAGCTGGCGTCAGGGTGGCACAGATACGCAGTATTTT. Its translation is CASSWRQGGTDTQYF.

The CDR3 region has the DNA TGTGCCAGCAGAGCCGGGACTAGCGGGACCAGCAGGGAGACCCAGTACTTC. Its protein is CASRAGTSGTSRETQYF. This chain connects TRBV7-2 to TRBJ2-5; 13 bases map to TRBD2. Trimming removed 6 bases from V and 5 bases from J; junction bases left unmatched: 12. The CDR3 length is 17 residues. Per the germline V gene, CDR1 is SGHTA and CDR2 is FQGNSA. Complete variable domain (other parts from reference TRBV7-2 and TRBJ2-5): GAGVSQSPSNKVTEKGKDVELRCDPISGHTALYWYRQSLGQGLEFLIYFQGNSAPDKSGLPSDRFSAERTGGSVSTLTIQRTQQEDSAVYLCASRAGTSGTSRETQYFGPGTRLLVL.

The chain recombines TRBV30 with TRBJ1-2; D might be TRBD1 (5 bases). Germline assignment: CDR1 GTSNPN and CDR2 SVGIG (reference sequence). The CDR3 length is 13 residues. V was shortened by 2 bases and J by 7 bases, with 14 bases between the two germline ends. As DNA, the CDR3 is TGTGCCTGGAGTTGGGGGGTTGGCGCTGGCTACACCTTC. Translated, it gives CAWSWGVGAGYTF.

This chain links TRBV28 with TRBJ1-5; a possible D gene is TRBD1 (5 bases). The CDR3 loop spans 14 amino acids. V was trimmed by 7 bases and J by 2 bases, leaving 12 bases between them. Germline V CDR1 and CDR2: MDHEN, SYDVKM. The DNA for the CDR3 is TGTGCCAGCACTCTAACCAGGGGCAATCAGCCCCAGCATTTT. Its translation is CASTLTRGNQPQHF. Full variable domain (outside the CDR3, taken from reference TRBV28 and TRBJ1-5): DVKVTQSSRYLVKRTGEKVFLECVQDMDHENMFWYRQDPGLGLRLIYFSYDVKMKEKGDIPEGYSVSREKKERFSLILESASTNQTSMYLCASTLTRGNQPQHFGDGTRLSIL.

The gene calls are TRBV5-1 and TRBJ2-1, with D unresolved. CDR1 is SGHRS and CDR2 is YFSETQ in the germline V gene. The CDR3 extends over 15 amino acids. Trimming took off 4 bases at V and 0 bases at J, with 11 bases between the two ends. In DNA form, the CDR3 reads TGCGCCAGCAGCCCGGGCCCGAGCTCCTACAATGAGCAGTTCTTC. This encodes CASSPGPSSYNEQFF.

This clone was seen only a few times. V and J are TRBV7-2 and TRBJ2-2; D is unresolved. Germline-derived CDR1 and CDR2 are SGHTA and FQGNSA. This CDR3 region has 13 residues. Trimming took 5 bases from V and 3 from J, leaving 7 bases between them. The CDR3 sequence: CASSPQDTGELFF. CDR3 nucleotides: TGTGCCAGCAGCCCCCAGGACACCGGGGAGCTGTTTTTT.

Written as DNA, the CDR3 is TGTGCCTGGAGGCCCAGACTAGCGGGGGACCAAGAGACCCAGTACTTC. The encoded protein is CAWRPRLAGDQETQYF. The rearrangement joins TRBV30 to TRBJ2-5, with 12 bases fitting TRBD2. Trimming took 3 bases from V and 0 from J; bases not matched to a gene: 5. Germline CDR1 is GTSNPN and CDR2 is SVGIG (reference sequence). This CDR3 has 16 residues.